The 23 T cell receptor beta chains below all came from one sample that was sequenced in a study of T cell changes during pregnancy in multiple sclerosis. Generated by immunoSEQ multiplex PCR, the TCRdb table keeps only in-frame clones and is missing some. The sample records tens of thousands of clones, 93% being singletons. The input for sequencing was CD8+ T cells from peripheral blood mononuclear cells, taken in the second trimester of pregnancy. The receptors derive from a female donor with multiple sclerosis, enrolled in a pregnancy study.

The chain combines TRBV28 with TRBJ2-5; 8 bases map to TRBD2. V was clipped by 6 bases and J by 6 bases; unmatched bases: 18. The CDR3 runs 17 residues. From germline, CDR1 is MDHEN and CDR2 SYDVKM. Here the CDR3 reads CASSKRPGLDVTKTQYF. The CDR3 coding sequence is TGTGCCAGCAGCAAGCGACCGGGACTAGACGTCACGAAGACCCAGTACTTC. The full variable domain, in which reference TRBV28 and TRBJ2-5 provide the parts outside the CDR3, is DVKVTQSSRYLVKRTGEKVFLECVQDMDHENMFWYRQDPGLGLRLIYFSYDVKMKEKGDIPEGYSVSREKKERFSLILESASTNQTSMYLCASSKRPGLDVTKTQYFGPGTRLLVL.

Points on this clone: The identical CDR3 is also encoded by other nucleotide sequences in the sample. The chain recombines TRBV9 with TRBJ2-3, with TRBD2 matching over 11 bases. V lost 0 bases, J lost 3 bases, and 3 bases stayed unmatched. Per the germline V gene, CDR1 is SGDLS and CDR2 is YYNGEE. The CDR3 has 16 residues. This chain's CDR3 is CASSVGLAGGTDTQYF. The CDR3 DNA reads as TGTGCCAGCAGCGTAGGGCTAGCGGGAGGTACAGATACGCAGTATTTT.

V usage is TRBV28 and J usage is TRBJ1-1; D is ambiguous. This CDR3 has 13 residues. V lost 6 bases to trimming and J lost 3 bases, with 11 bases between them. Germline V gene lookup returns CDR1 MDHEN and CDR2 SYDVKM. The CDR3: CASRDSGDTEAFF. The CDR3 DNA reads TGTGCCAGCAGAGACTCGGGTGACACTGAAGCTTTCTTT. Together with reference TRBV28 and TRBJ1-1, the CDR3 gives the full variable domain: DVKVTQSSRYLVKRTGEKVFLECVQDMDHENMFWYRQDPGLGLRLIYFSYDVKMKEKGDIPEGYSVSREKKERFSLILESASTNQTSMYLCASRDSGDTEAFFGQGTRLTVV.

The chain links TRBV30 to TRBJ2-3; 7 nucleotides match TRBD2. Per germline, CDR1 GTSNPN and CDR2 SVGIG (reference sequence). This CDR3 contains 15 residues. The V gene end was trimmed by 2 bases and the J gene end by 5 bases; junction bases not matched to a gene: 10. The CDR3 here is CAWSIKTSPGDTQYF. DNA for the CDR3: TGTGCCTGGAGTATCAAGACTAGCCCGGGAGATACGCAGTATTTT.

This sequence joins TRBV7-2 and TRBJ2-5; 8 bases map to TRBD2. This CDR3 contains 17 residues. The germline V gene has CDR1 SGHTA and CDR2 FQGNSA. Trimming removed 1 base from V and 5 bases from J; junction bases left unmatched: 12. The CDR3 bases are TGTGCCAGCAGCTTAGAGGTAGTTGCGGGAGGAGGGGAGACCCAGTACTTC. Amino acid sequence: CASSLEVVAGGGETQYF.

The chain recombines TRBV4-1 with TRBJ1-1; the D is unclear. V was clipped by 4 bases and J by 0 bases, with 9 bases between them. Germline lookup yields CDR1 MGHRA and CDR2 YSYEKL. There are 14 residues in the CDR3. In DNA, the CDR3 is TGCGCCAGCAGCCCCCAGGTAATGAACACTGAAGCTTTCTTT. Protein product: CASSPQVMNTEAFF.

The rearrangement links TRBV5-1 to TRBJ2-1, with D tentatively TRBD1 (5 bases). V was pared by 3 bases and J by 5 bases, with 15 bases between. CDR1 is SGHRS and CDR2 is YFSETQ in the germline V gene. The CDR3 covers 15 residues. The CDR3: CASSWYSTGNNEQFF. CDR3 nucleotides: TGCGCCAGCAGCTGGTATTCCACAGGTAACAATGAGCAGTTCTTC.

DNA of the CDR3: TGTGCCAGCAGCTTGGAGGGACTAGCGGGGTTAGATACGCAGTATTTT. This translates into CASSLEGLAGLDTQYF. V and J are TRBV5-6 and TRBJ2-3; 13 nucleotides agree with TRBD2. V lost 0 bases to trimming and J lost 5 bases; unmatched junction nucleotides: 3. This CDR3 region has 16 residues. The germline gives CDR1 SGHDT, CDR2 YYEEEE.

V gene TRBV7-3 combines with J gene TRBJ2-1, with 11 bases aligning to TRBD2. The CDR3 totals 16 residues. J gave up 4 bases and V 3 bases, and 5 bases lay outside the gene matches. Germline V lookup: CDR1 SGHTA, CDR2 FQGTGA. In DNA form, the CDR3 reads TGTGCCAGCAGCTTTGACGGGACTAGCGGTTACAATGAGCAGTTCTTC. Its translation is CASSFDGTSGYNEQFF.

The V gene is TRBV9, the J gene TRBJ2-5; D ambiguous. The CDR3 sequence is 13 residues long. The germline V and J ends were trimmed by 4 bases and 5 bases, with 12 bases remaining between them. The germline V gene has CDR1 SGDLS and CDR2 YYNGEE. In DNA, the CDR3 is TGTGCCAGCAGCCCCCTCGAACGGGAGACCCAGTACTTC. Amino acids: CASSPLERETQYF.

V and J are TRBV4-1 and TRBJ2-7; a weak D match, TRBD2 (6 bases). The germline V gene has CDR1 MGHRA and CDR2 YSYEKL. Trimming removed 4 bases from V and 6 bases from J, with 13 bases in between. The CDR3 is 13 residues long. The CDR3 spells CASSPSSATEQYF. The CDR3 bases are TGCGCCAGCAGCCCATCTAGCGCTACCGAGCAGTACTTC.

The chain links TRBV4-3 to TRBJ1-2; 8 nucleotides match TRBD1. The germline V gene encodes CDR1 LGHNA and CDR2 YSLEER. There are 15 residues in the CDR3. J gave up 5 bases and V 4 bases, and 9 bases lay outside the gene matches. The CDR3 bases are TGCGCCAGCAGCCTGGGCTGGGACAGGACATATGGCTACACCTTC. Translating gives CASSLGWDRTYGYTF.

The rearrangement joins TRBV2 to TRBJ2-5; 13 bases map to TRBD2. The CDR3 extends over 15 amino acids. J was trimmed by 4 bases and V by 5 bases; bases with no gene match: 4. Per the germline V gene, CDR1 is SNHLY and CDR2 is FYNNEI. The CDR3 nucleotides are TGTGCCAGCAGTCCGGGACTAGCGGGAAGAGAGACCCAGTACTTC. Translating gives CASSPGLAGRETQYF.

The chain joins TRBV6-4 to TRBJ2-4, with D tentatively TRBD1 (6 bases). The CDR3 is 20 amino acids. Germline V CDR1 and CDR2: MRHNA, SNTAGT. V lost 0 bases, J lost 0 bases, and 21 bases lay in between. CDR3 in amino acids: CASSDSGRTDFNIAKNIQYF. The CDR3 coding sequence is TGTGCCAGCAGTGACTCGGGCCGGACAGATTTTAATATAGCCAAAAACATTCAGTACTTC.

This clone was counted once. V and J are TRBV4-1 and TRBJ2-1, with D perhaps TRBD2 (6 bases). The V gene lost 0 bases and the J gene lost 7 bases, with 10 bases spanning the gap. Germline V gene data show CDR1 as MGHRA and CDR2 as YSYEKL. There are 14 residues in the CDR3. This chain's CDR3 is CASSQEGSGNEQFF. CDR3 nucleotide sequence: TGCGCCAGCAGCCAAGAGGGTAGCGGTAATGAGCAGTTCTTC.

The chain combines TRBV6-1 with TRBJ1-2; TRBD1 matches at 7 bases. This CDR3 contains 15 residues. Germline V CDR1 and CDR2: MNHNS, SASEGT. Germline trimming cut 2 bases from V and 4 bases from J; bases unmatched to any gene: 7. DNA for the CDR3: TGTGCCAGCAGTGAAACAGGGGCCCCCGGCTATGGCTACACCTTC. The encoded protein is CASSETGAPGYGYTF.

DNA for the CDR3: TGTGCCAGCAGCCCCAGGGTTTTCGATGAGCAGTTCTTC. Protein sequence: CASSPRVFDEQFF. The chain is built from TRBV13 and TRBJ2-1; possibly TRBD1 for D (5 bases). The CDR3 spans 13 residues. The V and J ends lost 5 bases and 8 bases respectively, with 13 bases between them. The germline CDR1 and CDR2 sequences are PRHDT and FYEKMQ (reference sequence).

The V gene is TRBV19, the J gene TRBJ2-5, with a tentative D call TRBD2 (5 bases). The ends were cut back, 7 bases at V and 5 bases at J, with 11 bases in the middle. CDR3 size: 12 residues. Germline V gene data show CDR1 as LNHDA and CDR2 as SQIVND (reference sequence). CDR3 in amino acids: CASNSGGETQYF. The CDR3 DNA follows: TGTGCCAGTAATTCTGGAGGCGAGACCCAGTACTTC.

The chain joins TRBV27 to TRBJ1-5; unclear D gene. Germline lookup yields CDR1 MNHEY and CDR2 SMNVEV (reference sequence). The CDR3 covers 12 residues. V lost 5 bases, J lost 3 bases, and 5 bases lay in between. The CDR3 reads CASSTYNQPQHF. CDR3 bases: TGTGCCAGCAGTACTTACAATCAGCCCCAGCATTTT.

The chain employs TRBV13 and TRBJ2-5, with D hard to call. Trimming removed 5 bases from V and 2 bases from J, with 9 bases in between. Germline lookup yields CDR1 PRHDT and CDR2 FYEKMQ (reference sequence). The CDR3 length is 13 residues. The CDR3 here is CASSPGLQETQYF. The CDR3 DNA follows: TGTGCCAGCAGCCCAGGATTACAAGAGACCCAGTACTTC.

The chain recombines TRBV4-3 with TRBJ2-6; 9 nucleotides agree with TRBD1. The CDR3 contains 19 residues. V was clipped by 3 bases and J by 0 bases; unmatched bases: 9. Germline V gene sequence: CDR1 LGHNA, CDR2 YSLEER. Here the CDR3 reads CASSQQGGQGLSGANVLTF. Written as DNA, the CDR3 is TGCGCCAGCAGCCAGCAGGGGGGACAGGGCCTCTCTGGGGCCAACGTCCTGACTTTC.

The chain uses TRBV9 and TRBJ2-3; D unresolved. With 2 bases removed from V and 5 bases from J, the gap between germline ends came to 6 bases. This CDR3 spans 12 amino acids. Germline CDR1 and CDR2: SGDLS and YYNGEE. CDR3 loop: CASSVGRDTQYF. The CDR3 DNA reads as TGTGCCAGCAGCGTCGGTAGAGATACGCAGTATTTT.

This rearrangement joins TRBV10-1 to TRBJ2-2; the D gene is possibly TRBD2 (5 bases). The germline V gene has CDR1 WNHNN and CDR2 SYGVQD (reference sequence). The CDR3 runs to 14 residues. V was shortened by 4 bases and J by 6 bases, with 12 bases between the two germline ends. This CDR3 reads CASSGWRAAGELFF. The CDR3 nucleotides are TGCGCCAGCAGTGGGTGGCGGGCGGCCGGGGAGCTGTTTTTT.